A selection of T cell receptor beta chains follows, all from one sample in a study of blood T cell repertoires in COVID-19. Profiled with immunoSEQ multiplex PCR; TCRdb holds only in-frame clones, not every one. The data show tens of thousands of clones, 82% seen once. Input material: peripheral blood. Every receptor here comes from a human donor in a cohort sampled during active COVID-19. The CDR3 runs from the conserved cysteine through the conserved F or W. A D gene is named only where the DNA matches it firmly. Only part of the rows carry a size: once, few, many, or a class if the clone is expanded.

d_call j_call v_call clone_size cdr3_aa cdr3_nt
TRBD1 TRBJ1-6 TRBV2 NA CASSKDRGSPLHF TGTGCCAGCAGCAAGGACAGGGGATCACCCCTCCACTTT
TRBD1 TRBJ1-5 TRBV11-2 few CASSVGQGAYNQPQHF TGTGCCAGCAGCGTAGGACAGGGGGCTTACAATCAGCCCCAGCATTTT
NA TRBJ1-1 TRBV7-8 NA CASSRARDTEAFF TGTGCCAGCAGCCGCGCCCGGGACACTGAAGCTTTCTTT
TRBD2 TRBJ2-4 TRBV5-4 NA CASSRSGIRGDIQYF TGTGCCAGCAGCCGATCCGGTATCCGGGGGGACATTCAGTACTTC
TRBD1 TRBJ2-5 TRBV11-3 few CASSARDSRGQETQYF TGTGCCAGCAGCGCACGGGACAGCCGGGGTCAAGAGACCCAGTACTTC
NA TRBJ2-7 TRBV5-4 NA CASSFGHNSYEQYF TGTGCCAGCAGCTTCGGACATAACTCCTACGAGCAGTACTTC
NA TRBJ2-3 TRBV28 NA CASSNPVADTQYF TGTGCCAGCAGCAACCCAGTGGCAGATACGCAGTATTTT
NA TRBJ2-7 TRBV2 NA CASRGDTYEQYF TGTGCCAGCAGGGGGGACACCTACGAGCAGTACTTC
NA TRBJ1-5 TRBV12-5 NA CASGLVLGGIQPYSNQPQHF TGTGCTAGTGGTTTGGTCCTGGGGGGTATCCAACCTTATAGCAATCAGCCCCAGCATTTT
NA TRBJ2-5 TRBV5-1 NA CASSLATGVETQYF TGCGCCAGCAGCTTGGCCACGGGGGTGGAGACCCAGTACTTC
NA TRBJ2-7 TRBV2 few CASRSGQGIDEQYF TGTGCCAGCAGATCAGGTCAGGGGATCGACGAGCAGTACTTC
NA TRBJ1-5 TRBV4-3 NA CASSQEVGAFQPQHF TGCGCCAGCAGCCAAGAAGTAGGGGCTTTTCAGCCCCAGCATTTT
NA TRBJ1-2 TRBV7-9 NA CASSPPPRGYTF TGTGCCAGCAGCCCCCCTCCGAGAGGCTACACCTTC
TRBD1 TRBJ2-7 TRBV27 NA CASSSRQGPYEQYF TGTGCCAGCAGTTCCCGACAGGGACCCTACGAGCAGTACTTC
NA TRBJ1-1 TRBV5-6 NA CASSLAKDGGTEAFF TGTGCCAGCAGCTTGGCGAAGGACGGGGGCACTGAAGCTTTCTTT
TRBD2 TRBJ2-1 TRBV19 few CASSNQGLVREQFF TGTGCCAGTAGTAATCAAGGACTAGTACGGGAGCAGTTCTTC
NA TRBJ1-3 TRBV7-2 NA CASSLYLRGTIYF TGTGCCAGCAGCTTATACTTGCGCGGCACCATATATTTT
NA TRBJ1-5 TRBV2 NA CASSDILIAQPQHF TGTGCCAGCAGTGATATTCTAATTGCCCAGCCCCAGCATTTT
NA TRBJ1-2 TRBV7-8 NA CASSLVGRGLSGYTF TGTGCCAGCAGCTTAGTGGGCAGGGGATTAAGTGGCTACACCTTC
TRBD2 TRBJ2-1 TRBV4-1 NA CASSQDGSGGHNEQFF TGCGCCAGCAGCCAAGACGGTAGCGGGGGGCACAATGAGCAGTTCTTC
TRBD2 TRBJ2-7 TRBV6-1 once CASSEALAGQGFSYEQYF TGTGCCAGCAGTGAAGCCCTAGCGGGGCAAGGATTTAGCTACGAGCAGTACTTC
TRBD1 TRBJ1-1 TRBV27 many CASSIDRGYTEAFF TGTGCCAGCAGTATCGACAGGGGATACACTGAAGCTTTCTTT
TRBD2 TRBJ2-5 TRBV7-3 once CASSLEGSGGAETQYF TGTGCCAGCAGCTTAGAGGGTAGCGGGGGCGCTGAGACCCAGTACTTC
TRBD1 TRBJ1-2 TRBV7-7 NA CASSLARPDRGSNDRGYTF TGTGCTAGCAGCTTAGCGCGTCCGGACAGGGGTAGTAACGATCGAGGCTACACCTTC
TRBD1 TRBJ2-1 TRBV5-6 NA CASSWTGAFNNEQFF TGTGCCAGCAGCTGGACAGGGGCGTTCAACAATGAGCAGTTCTTC
TRBD1 TRBJ1-2 TRBV20-1 NA CSATQGGGYTF TGCAGTGCTACCCAGGGGGGAGGCTACACCTTC
NA TRBJ2-6 TRBV5-6 few CASSLGASFSGANVLTF TGTGCCAGCAGCTTAGGAGCTTCTTTCTCTGGGGCCAACGTCCTGACTTTC
NA TRBJ2-2 TRBV18 NA CASFSRGAGELFF TGTGCCAGCTTCTCCAGGGGCGCCGGGGAGCTGTTTTTT
NA TRBJ1-1 TRBV2 NA CASSPRTTYTEAFF TGTGCCAGCAGCCCTCGGACAACCTACACTGAAGCTTTCTTT
NA TRBJ2-3 TRBV4-1 NA CASSQVALGPSTDTQYF TGCGCCAGCAGCCAAGTCGCCCTTGGCCCTAGCACAGATACGCAGTATTTT
NA TRBJ2-7 TRBV27 NA CASSLTVQGPYEQYF TGTGCCAGCAGTCTAACAGTCCAGGGGCCTTACGAGCAGTACTTC
NA TRBJ1-1 TRBV10-3 NA CAIMDSLNTEAFF TGTGCCATCATGGACAGCTTAAACACTGAAGCTTTCTTT
TRBD1 TRBJ1-1 TRBV28 once CASSLITGTGDDRAFF TGTGCCAGCAGTTTAATTACCGGGACAGGGGATGATCGGGCTTTCTTT
NA TRBJ2-1 TRBV6-2/TRBV6-3 NA CASSYRWELDNEQFF TGTGCCAGCAGTTACCGATGGGAGTTAGACAATGAGCAGTTCTTC
TRBD2 TRBJ2-3 TRBV24-1 once CATSDTSGGHGTDTQYF TGTGCCACCAGTGATACTAGCGGGGGGCATGGGACAGATACGCAGTATTTT
TRBD2 TRBJ2-1 TRBV10-3 NA CAISESVAGGANEQFF TGTGCCATCAGTGAGTCTGTAGCGGGGGGTGCCAATGAGCAGTTCTTC
NA TRBJ1-2 TRBV29-1 NA CSVEVTEPRYGYTF TGCAGCGTTGAAGTGACAGAGCCAAGGTATGGCTACACCTTC
NA TRBJ2-1 TRBV5-4 NA CASSSGQTSSYNEQFF TGTGCCAGCAGTTCTGGACAGACCAGCTCCTACAATGAGCAGTTCTTC
NA TRBJ2-1 TRBV5-5 NA CASSLNSGEQFF TGTGCCAGCAGCCTAAACAGCGGGGAGCAGTTCTTC
NA TRBJ2-4 TRBV2 NA CASSGTLGKNIQYF TGTGCCAGCAGCGGGACTCTAGGCAAAAACATTCAGTACTTC
NA TRBJ2-7 TRBV2 few CASEYSGEQYF TGTGCCAGCGAGTACAGCGGCGAGCAGTACTTC
NA TRBJ1-4 TRBV19 few CASSNRSPAFNNEKLFF TGTGCCAGTAGTAATAGGTCACCAGCGTTTAATAATGAAAAACTGTTTTTT
TRBD1 TRBJ2-1 TRBV24-1 NA CATSDSTDRESSYNEQFF TGTGCCACCAGTGATTCTACCGACAGGGAATCGTCCTACAATGAGCAGTTCTTC
NA TRBJ1-1 TRBV6-5 NA CASTPRGGMNTEAFF TGTGCCAGCACCCCTAGGGGGGGAATGAACACTGAAGCTTTCTTT
TRBD2 TRBJ2-5 TRBV5-1 NA CASSVAGGTQTQYF TGCGCCAGCAGTGTAGCGGGTGGGACCCAAACCCAGTACTTC